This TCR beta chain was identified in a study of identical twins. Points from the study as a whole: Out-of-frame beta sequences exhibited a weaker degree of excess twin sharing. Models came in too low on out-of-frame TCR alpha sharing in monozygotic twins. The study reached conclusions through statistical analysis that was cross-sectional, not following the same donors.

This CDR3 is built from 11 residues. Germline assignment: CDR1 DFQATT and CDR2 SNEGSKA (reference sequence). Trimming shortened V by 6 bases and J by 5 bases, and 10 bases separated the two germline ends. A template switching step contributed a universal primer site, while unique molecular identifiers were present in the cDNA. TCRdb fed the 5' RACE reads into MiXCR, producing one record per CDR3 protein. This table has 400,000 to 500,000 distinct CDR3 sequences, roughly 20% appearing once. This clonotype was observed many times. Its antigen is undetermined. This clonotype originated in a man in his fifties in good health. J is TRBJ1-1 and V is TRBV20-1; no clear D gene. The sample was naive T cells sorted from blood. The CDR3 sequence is CSAEPVTEAFF. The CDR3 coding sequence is TGCAGTGCCGAGCCGGTGACTGAAGCTTTCTTT.